The subject of this entry is one TCR beta chain. Its target is not known. This entry is derived from a study of beta chain features in type 1 diabetes. Findings and caveats of the study: Type 1 diabetes patients had moderately but significantly shorter TCRB CDR3s in all four CD4+ subsets. It was among patients, rather than healthy donors, that naive, central memory and Treg TCRB repertoires appeared more similar. Whatever favoring of shorter templates PCR might show would apply equally to patients and controls.

Every isolated RNA sample was fully reverse transcribed, so sequencing captured expressed TCRB transcripts. Naive, central memory and regulatory T cell samples averaged about 4 million immunoSEQ reads each. The method was immunoSEQ multiplex PCR; TCRdb's version includes in-frame clones alone and lacks a portion of them. The repertoire consists of 140,000 to 150,000 clones, with 40% to 55% occurring once and the leading ten covering around 0.39%. This receptor was taken from a man between 18 and 35 years old in good health. Sequencing was done on a sample of Tregs from blood.

For the CDR3, the DNA is TGTGCCAGCAGTGATAGGGGCAGGCGAGGAGAGACCCAGTACTTC. Translated, it gives CASSDRGRRGETQYF. The chain joins TRBV6-1 to TRBJ2-5; D is possibly TRBD1 (5 bases). The germline gives CDR1 MNHNS, CDR2 SASEGT. This CDR3 has 15 residues. Trimming took 3 bases from V and 4 from J, leaving 15 bases between them.